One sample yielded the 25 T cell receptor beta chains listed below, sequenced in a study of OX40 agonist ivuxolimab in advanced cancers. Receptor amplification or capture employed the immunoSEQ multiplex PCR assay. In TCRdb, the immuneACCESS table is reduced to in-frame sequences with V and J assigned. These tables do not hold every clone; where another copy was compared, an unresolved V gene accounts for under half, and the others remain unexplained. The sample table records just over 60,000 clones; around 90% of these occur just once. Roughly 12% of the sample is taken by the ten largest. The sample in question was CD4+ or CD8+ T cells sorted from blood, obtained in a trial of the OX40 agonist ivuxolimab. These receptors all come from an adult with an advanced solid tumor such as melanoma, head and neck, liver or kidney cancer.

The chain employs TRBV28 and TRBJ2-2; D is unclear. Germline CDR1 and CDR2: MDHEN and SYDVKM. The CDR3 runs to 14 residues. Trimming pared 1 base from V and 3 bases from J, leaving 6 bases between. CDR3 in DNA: TGTGCCAGCAGTTTATTCGCCGACACCGGGGAGCTGTTTTTT. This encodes CASSLFADTGELFF.

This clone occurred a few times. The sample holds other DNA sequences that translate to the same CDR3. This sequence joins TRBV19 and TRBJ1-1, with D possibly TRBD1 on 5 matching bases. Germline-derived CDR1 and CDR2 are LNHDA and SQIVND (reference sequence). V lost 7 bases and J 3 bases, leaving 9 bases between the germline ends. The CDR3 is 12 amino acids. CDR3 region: CASKWGDTEAFF. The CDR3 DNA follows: TGTGCCAGTAAATGGGGGGACACTGAAGCTTTCTTT.

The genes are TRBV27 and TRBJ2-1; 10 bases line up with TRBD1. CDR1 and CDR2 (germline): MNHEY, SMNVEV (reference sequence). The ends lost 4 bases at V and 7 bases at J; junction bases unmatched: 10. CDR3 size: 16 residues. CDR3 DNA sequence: TGTGCCAGCAGTTCACTAGAGGGGACAGGGGCAAATGAGCAGTTCTTC. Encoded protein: CASSSLEGTGANEQFF.

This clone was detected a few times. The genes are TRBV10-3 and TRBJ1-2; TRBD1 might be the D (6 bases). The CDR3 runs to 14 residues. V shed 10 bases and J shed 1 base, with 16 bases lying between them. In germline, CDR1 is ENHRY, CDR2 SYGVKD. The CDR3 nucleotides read TGTGCCACCCCGCGGGACACCAGTAACTATGGCTACACCTTC. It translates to CATPRDTSNYGYTF.

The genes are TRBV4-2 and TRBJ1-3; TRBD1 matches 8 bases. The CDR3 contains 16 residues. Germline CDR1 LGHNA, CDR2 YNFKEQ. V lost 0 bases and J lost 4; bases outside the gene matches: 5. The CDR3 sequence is CASSQERQGYGNTIYF. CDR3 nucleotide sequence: TGTGCCAGCAGCCAAGAACGACAGGGGTACGGAAACACCATATATTTT.

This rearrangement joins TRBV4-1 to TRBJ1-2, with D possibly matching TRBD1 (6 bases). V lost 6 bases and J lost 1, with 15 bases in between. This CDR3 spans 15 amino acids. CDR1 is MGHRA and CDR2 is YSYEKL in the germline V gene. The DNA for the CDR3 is TGCGCCAGCAGTCCCAACACAGGGCTTAACTATGGCTACACCTTC. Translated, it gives CASSPNTGLNYGYTF.

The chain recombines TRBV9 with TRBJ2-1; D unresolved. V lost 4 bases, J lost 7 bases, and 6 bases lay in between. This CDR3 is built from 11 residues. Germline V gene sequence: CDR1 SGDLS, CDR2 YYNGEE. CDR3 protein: CASSPSNEQFF. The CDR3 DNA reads TGTGCCAGCAGCCCCTCTAATGAGCAGTTCTTC.

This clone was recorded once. The CDR3 spells CASRAGTGFNQPQHF. DNA for the CDR3: TGCGCCAGCAGAGCCGGGACAGGCTTCAATCAGCCCCAGCATTTT. The rearrangement joins TRBV10-1 to TRBJ1-5, with 8 bases lining up with TRBD1. The CDR3 runs to 15 residues. V shed 6 bases and J 3 bases; nucleotides not matched to a gene: 7. In germline, CDR1 is WNHNN, CDR2 SYGVQD (reference sequence).

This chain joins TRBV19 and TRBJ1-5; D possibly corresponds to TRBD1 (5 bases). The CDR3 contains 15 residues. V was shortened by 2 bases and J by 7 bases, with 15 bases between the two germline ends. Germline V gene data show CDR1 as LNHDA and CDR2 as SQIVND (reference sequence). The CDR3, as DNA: TGTGCCAGTAGTATAATGGCAGGGAACGTCCAGCCCCAGCATTTT. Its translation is CASSIMAGNVQPQHF.

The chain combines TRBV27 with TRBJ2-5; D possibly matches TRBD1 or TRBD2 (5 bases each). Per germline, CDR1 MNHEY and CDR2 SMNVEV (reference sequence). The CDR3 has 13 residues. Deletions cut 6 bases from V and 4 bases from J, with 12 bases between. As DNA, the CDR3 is TGTGCCAGCAGATCGGGACGGCCAGAGACCCAGTACTTC. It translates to CASRSGRPETQYF.

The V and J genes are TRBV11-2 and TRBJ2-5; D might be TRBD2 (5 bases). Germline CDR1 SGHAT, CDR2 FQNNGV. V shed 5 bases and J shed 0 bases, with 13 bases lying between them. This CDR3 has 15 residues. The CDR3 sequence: CASSQRTGYQETQYF. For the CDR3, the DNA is TGTGCCAGCAGCCAGAGGACGGGATACCAAGAGACCCAGTACTTC.

The CDR3, as DNA: TGTGCCAGCAGCTTCTTCGGACAGGGCTGGGATGGCTACACCTTC. Translated, it gives CASSFFGQGWDGYTF. V and J are TRBV5-8 and TRBJ1-2; TRBD1 aligns across 8 bases. CDR1 and CDR2 (germline): SGHTS, YDEGEE. Losses at the gene ends were 2 bases for V and 6 bases for J; bases not matched to a gene: 9. CDR3 length equals 15 residues. Combining the CDR3 with reference TRBV5-8 and TRBJ1-2 gives the whole variable domain EAGVTQSPTHLIKTRGQQATLRCSPISGHTSVYWYQQALGLGLQFLLWYDEGEERNRGNFPPRFSGRQFPNYSSELNVNALELEDSALYLCASSFFGQGWDGYTFGSGTRLTVV.

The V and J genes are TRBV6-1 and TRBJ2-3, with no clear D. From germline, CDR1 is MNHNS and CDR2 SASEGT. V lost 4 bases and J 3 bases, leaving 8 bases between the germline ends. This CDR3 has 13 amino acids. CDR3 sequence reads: CASSGSWTDTQYF. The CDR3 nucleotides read TGTGCCAGCAGTGGGTCGTGGACAGATACGCAGTATTTT.

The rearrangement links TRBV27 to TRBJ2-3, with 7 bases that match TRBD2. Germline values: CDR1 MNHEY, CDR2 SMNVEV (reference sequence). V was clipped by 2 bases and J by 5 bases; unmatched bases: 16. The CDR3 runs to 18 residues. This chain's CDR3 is CASSLNLFEGGPGDTQYF. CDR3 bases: TGTGCCAGCAGTTTAAATCTCTTTGAGGGAGGGCCTGGAGATACGCAGTATTTT.

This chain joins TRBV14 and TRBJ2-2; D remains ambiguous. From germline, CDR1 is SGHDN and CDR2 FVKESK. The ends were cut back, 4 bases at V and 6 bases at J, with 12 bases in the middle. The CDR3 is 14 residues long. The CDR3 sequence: CASSLRSLSGELFF. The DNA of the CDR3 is TGTGCCAGCAGCCTCAGATCCCTCTCCGGGGAGCTGTTTTTT.

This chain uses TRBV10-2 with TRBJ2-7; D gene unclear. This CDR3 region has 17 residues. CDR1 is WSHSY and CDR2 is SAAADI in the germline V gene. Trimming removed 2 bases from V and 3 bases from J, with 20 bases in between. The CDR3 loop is CASSERTSSGPIYEQYF. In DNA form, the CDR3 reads TGCGCCAGCAGTGAGCGTACCTCATCCGGGCCCATCTACGAGCAGTACTTC.

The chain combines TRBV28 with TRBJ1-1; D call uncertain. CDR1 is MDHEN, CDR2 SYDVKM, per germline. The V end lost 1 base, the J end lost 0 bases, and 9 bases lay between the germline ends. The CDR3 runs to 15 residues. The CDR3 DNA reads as TGTGCCAGCAGTTTATTTTACGAATTGAACACTGAAGCTTTCTTT. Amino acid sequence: CASSLFYELNTEAFF.

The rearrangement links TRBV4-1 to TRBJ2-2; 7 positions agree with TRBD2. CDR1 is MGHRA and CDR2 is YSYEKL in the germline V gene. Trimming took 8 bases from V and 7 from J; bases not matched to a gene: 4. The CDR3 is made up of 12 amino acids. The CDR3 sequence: CASGGRHGELFF. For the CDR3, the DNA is TGCGCCAGCGGCGGGAGACACGGGGAGCTGTTTTTT.

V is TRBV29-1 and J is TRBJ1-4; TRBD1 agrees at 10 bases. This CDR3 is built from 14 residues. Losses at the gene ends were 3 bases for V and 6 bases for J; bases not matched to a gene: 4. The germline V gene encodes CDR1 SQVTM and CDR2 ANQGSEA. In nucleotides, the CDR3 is TGCAGCGTTGATTTAGGGACAGGGGATGAAAAACTGTTTTTT. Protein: CSVDLGTGDEKLFF.

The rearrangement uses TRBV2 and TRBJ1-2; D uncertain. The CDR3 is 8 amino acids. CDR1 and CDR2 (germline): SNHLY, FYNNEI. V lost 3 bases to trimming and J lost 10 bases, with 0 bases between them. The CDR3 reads CASSDYTF. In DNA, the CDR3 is TGTGCCAGCAGTGACTACACCTTC.

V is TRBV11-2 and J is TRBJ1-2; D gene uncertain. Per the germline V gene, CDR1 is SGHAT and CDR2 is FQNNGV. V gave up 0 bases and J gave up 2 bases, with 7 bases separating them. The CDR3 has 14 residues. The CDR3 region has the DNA TGTGCCAGCAGCTTAGAGGGTGGGAACTATGGCTACACCTTC. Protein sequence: CASSLEGGNYGYTF.

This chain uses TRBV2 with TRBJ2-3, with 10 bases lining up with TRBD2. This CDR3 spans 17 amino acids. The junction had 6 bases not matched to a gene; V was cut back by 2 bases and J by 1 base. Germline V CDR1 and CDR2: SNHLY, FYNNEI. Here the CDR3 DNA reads TGTGCCAGCAGTGAACTAGCGGGGGTTAGGGGCACAGATACGCAGTATTTT. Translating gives CASSELAGVRGTDTQYF.

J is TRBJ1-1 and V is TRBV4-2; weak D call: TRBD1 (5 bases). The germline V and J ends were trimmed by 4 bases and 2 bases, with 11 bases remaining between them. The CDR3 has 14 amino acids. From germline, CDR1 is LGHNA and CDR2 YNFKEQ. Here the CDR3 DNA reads TGTGCCAGCAGCCTATGGGGCCTCAACACTGAAGCTTTCTTT. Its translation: CASSLWGLNTEAFF.

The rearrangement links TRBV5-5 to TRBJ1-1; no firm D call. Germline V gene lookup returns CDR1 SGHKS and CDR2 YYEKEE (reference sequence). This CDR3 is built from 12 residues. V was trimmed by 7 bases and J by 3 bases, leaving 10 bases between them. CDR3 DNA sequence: TGTGCCAGCCAAGAAGGGTACACTGAAGCTTTCTTT. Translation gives CASQEGYTEAFF. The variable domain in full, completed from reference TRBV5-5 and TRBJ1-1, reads DAGVTQSPTHLIKTRGQQVTLRCSPISGHKSVSWYQQVLGQGPQFIFQYYEKEERGRGNFPDRFSARQFPNYSSELNVNALLLGDSALYLCASQEGYTEAFFGQGTRLTVV.

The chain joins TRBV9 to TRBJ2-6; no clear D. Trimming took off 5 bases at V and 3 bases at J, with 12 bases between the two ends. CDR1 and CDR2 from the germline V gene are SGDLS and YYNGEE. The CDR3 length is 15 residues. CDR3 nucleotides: TGTGCCAGCAGTGCTGGCGTTGGTGGGGCCAACGTCCTGACTTTC. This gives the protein CASSAGVGGANVLTF.